This T cell receptor beta chain was observed in a study of T cell changes during pregnancy in multiple sclerosis. Germline CDR1 SGHRS, CDR2 YFSETQ. The length of the CDR3 is 17 residues. Repertoires were generated with immunoSEQ multiplex PCR, while TCRdb's copy carries only in-frame clones and drops some. The sample holds some 93,000 clones; 91% are singletons and the top ten take more than 1.5%. The rearrangement joins TRBV5-1 to TRBJ2-5; tentatively, D is TRBD1 (6 bases). TRBJ2-7 explains the end of the DNA better; the J call may be wrong. This receptor was taken from a female donor in good health, enrolled as a control in a pregnancy study. Sequencing used peripheral blood, obtained after pregnancy. CDR3 amino acids: CASSLGPYREVSYEQYF. CDR3 coding DNA: TGCGCCAGCAGCTTGGGTCCTTACAGGGAAGTATCCTACGAGCAGTACTTC.